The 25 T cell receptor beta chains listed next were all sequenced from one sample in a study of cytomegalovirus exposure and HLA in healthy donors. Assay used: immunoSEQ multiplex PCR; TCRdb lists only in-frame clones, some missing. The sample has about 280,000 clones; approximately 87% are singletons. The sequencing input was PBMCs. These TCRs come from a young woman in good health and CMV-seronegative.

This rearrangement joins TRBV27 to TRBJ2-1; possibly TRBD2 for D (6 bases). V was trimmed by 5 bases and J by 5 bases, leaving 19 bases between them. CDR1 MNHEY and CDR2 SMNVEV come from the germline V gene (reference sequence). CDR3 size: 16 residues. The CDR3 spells CASSPRPWGVHNEQFF. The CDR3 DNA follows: TGTGCCAGCAGTCCACGGCCCTGGGGGGTGCACAATGAGCAGTTCTTC.

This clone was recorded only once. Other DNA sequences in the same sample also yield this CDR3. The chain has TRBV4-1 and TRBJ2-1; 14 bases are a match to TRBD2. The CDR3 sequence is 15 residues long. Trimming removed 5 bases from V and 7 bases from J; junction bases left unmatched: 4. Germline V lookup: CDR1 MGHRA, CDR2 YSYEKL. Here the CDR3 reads CASSLGLAGVNEQFF. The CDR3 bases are TGCGCCAGCAGCTTGGGACTAGCGGGAGTAAATGAGCAGTTCTTC.

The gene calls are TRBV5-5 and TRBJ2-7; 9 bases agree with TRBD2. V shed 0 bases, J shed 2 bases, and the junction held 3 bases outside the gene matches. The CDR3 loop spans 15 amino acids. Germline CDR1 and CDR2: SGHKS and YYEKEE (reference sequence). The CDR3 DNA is TGTGCCAGCAGCTTGGTAGTAGCGGGAGCCTACGAGCAGTACTTC. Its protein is CASSLVVAGAYEQYF.

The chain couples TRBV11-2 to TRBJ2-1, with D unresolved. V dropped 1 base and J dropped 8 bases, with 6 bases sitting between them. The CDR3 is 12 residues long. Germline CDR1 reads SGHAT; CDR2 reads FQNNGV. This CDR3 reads CASSLGLYEQFF. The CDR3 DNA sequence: TGTGCCAGCAGCTTAGGACTTTATGAGCAGTTCTTC. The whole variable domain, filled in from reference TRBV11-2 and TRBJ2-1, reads EAGVAQSPRYKIIEKRQSVAFWCNPISGHATLYWYQQILGQGPKLLIQFQNNGVVDDSQLPKDRFSAERLKGVDSTLKIQPAKLEDSAVYLCASSLGLYEQFFGPGTRLTVL.

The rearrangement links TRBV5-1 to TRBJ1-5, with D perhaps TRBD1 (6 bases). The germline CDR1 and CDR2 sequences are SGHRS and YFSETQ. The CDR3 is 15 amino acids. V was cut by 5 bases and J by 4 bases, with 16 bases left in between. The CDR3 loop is CASRTGTPMNQPQHF. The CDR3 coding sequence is TGCGCCAGCAGGACCGGGACACCGATGAATCAGCCCCAGCATTTT. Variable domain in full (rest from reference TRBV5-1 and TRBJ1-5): KAGVTQTPRYLIKTRGQQVTLSCSPISGHRSVSWYQQTPGQGLQFLFEYFSETQRNKGNFPGRFSGRQFSNSRSEMNVSTLELGDSALYLCASRTGTPMNQPQHFGDGTRLSIL.

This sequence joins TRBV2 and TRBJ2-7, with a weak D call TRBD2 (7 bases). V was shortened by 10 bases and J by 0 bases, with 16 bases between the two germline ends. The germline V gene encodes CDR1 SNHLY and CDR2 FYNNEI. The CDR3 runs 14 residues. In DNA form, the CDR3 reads TGTGCCACCGCCGGGGGGCTAGACTCCTACGAGCAGTACTTC. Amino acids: CATAGGLDSYEQYF.

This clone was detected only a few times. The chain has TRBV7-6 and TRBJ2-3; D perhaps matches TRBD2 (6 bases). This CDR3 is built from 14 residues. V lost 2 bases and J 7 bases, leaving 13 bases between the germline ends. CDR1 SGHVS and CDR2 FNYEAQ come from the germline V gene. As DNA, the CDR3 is TGTGCCAGCAGCTTAAGCCCCACTAGCTATACGCAGTATTTT. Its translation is CASSLSPTSYTQYF.

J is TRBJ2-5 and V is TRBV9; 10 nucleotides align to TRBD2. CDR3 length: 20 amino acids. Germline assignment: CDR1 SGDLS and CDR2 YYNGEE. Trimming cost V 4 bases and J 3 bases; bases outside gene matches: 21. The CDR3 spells CASSLQRGGASGRFEETQYF. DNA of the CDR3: TGTGCCAGCAGCCTTCAGAGAGGGGGGGCTAGCGGGAGATTTGAAGAGACCCAGTACTTC.

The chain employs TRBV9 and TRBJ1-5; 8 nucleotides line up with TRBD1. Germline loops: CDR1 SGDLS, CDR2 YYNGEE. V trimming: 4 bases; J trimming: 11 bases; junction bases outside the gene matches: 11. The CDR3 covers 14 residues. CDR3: CASSPGQASSSQHF. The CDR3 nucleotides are TGTGCCAGCAGCCCGGGACAGGCGTCTTCGTCCCAGCATTTT.

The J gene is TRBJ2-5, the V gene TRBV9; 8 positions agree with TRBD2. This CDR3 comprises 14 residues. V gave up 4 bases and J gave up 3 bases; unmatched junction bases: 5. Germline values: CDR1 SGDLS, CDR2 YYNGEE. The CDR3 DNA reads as TGTGCCAGCAGCCCTACTAGCGGCGAAGAGACCCAGTACTTC. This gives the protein CASSPTSGEETQYF.

The CDR3 DNA reads TGTGCCAGCAGTTACTCCAGATCCGACCAGTACTTC. Its translation is CASSYSRSDQYF. The rearrangement joins TRBV6-6 to TRBJ2-5; D not certain. Trimming pared 0 bases from V and 10 bases from J, leaving 9 bases between. CDR3 length equals 12 residues. Germline V gene data show CDR1 as MNHNY and CDR2 as SVGAGI (reference sequence).

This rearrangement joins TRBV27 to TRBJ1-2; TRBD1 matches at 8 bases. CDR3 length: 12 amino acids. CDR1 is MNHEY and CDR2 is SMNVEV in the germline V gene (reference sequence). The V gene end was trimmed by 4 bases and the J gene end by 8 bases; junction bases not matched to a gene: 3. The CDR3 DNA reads TGTGCCAGCAGTTCCACAGGGGGGGGCTACACCTTC. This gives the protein CASSSTGGGYTF.

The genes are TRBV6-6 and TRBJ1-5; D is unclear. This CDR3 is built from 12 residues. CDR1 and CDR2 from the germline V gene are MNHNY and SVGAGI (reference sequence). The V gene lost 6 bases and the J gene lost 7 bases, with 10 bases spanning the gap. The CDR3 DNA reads TGTGCCAGCAGGGCCCCAAACCAGCCCCAGCATTTT. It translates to CASRAPNQPQHF.

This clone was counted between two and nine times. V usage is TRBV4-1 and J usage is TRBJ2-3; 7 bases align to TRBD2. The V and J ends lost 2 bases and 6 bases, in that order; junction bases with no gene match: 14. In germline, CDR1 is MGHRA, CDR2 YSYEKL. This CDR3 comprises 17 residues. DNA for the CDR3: TGCGCCAGCAGCCAAAGAGCCCCAGGGCCTAGCGGTGATACGCAGTATTTT. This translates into CASSQRAPGPSGDTQYF.

DNA of the CDR3: TGTGCCAGCACACGGAACACAGGGGCGAGTGCAGGCTACACCTTC. Translation: CASTRNTGASAGYTF. The genes are TRBV9 and TRBJ1-2; 7 bases line up with TRBD1. This CDR3 contains 15 residues. CDR1 SGDLS and CDR2 YYNGEE come from the germline V gene. Trimming removed 6 bases from V and 8 bases from J; junction bases left unmatched: 16.

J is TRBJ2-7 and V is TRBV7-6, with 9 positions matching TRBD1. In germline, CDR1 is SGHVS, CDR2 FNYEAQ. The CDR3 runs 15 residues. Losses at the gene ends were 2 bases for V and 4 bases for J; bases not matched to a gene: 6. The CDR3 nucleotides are TGTGCCAGCAGCTTATTCGGGACAGGGTGGTACGAGCAGTACTTC. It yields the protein CASSLFGTGWYEQYF.

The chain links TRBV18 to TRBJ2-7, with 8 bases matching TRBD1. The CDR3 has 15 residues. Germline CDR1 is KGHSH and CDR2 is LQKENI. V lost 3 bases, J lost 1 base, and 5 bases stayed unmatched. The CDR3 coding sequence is TGTGCCAGCTCACCCCGGGACAGGCCTTCCTACGAGCAGTACTTC. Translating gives CASSPRDRPSYEQYF.

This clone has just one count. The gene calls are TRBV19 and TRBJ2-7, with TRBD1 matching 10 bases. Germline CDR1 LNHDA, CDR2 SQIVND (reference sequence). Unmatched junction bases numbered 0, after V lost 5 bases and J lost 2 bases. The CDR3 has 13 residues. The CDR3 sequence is CASSGTGAYEQYF. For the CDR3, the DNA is TGTGCCAGTAGTGGGACAGGGGCCTACGAGCAGTACTTC. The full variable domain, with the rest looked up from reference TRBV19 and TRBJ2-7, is DGGITQSPKYLFRKEGQNVTLSCEQNLNHDAMYWYRQDPGQGLRLIYYSQIVNDFQKGDIAEGYSVSREKKESFPLTVTSAQKNPTAFYLCASSGTGAYEQYFGPGTRLTVT.

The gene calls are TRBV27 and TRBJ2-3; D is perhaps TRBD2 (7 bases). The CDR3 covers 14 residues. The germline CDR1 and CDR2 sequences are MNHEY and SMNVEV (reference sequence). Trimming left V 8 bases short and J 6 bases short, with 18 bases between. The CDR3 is CASSRGGLGDTQYF. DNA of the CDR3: TGTGCCAGCTCGAGGGGGGGCCTTGGCGATACGCAGTATTTT.

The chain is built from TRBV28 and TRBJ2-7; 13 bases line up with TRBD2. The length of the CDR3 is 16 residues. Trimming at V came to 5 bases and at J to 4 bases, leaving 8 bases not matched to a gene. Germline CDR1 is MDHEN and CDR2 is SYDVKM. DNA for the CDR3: TGTGCCAGCAGTGGGACTAGCGGGAAAAATGTATACGAGCAGTACTTC. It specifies CASSGTSGKNVYEQYF.

CDR3 in DNA: TGCGCCAGCAGCGGGCCTTCCACAGATACGCAGTATTTT. Amino acids: CASSGPSTDTQYF. The chain combines TRBV5-1 with TRBJ2-3; no clear D. The CDR3 runs to 13 residues. V lost 4 bases, J lost 2 bases, and 8 bases lay in between. Germline values: CDR1 SGHRS, CDR2 YFSETQ. Full variable domain (rest looked up from reference TRBV5-1 and TRBJ2-3): KAGVTQTPRYLIKTRGQQVTLSCSPISGHRSVSWYQQTPGQGLQFLFEYFSETQRNKGNFPGRFSGRQFSNSRSEMNVSTLELGDSALYLCASSGPSTDTQYFGPGTRLTVL.

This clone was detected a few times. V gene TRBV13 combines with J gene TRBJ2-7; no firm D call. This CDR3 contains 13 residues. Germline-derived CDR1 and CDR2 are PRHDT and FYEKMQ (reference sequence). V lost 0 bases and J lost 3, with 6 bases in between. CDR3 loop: CASSLGPHYEQYF. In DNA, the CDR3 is TGTGCCAGCAGCTTAGGCCCCCACTACGAGCAGTACTTC.

The DNA for the CDR3 is TGTGCCAGCAGCTTAAGTAGACTAGCGGGAAACTACGAGCAGTACTTC. This encodes CASSLSRLAGNYEQYF. This chain connects TRBV28 to TRBJ2-7; 11 bases agree with TRBD2. The V gene end was trimmed by 6 bases and the J gene end by 3 bases; junction bases not matched to a gene: 10. In germline, CDR1 is MDHEN, CDR2 SYDVKM. CDR3 length: 16 amino acids.

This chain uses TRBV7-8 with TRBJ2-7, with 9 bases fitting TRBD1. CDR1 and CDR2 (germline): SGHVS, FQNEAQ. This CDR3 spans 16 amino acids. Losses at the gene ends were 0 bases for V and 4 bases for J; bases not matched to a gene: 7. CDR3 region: CASSLAGGQGLYEQYF. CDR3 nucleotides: TGTGCCAGCAGCTTAGCGGGGGGACAGGGTCTTTACGAGCAGTACTTC.

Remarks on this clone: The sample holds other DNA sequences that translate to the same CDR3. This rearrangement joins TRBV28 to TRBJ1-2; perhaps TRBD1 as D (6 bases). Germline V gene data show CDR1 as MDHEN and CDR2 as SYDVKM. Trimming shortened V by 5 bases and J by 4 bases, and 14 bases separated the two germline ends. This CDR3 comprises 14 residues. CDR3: CASSPPGGGYGYTF. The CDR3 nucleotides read TGTGCCAGCAGTCCCCCTGGGGGCGGCTATGGCTACACCTTC.